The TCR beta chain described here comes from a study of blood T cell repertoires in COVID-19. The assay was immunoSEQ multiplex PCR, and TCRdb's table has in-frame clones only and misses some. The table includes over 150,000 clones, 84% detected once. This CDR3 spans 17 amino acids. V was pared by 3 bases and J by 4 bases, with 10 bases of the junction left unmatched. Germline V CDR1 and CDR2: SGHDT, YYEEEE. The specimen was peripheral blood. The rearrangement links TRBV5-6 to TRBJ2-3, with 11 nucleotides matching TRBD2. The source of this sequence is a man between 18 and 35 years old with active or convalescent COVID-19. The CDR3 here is CASSSTSGGTVADTQYF. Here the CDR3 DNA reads TGTGCCAGCAGCTCCACTAGCGGGGGCACTGTGGCAGATACGCAGTATTTT.